Sequencing of this TCR beta chain was carried out in a study of blood T cell repertoires in COVID-19. At the level of the study: Material from acute and convalescent COVID-19 was sourced from the United States, Italy and Spain. T cells, B-cell-depleted T cells, or PBMCs provided the cDNA or gDNA that served as material.

Study processing details: Researchers report that nucleated cell counts were estimated from reference gene primer amplification. Some clones are missing from TCRdb's copy, which holds only in-frame ones; the method was immunoSEQ multiplex PCR. The V and J calls and clone size were taken over from that table, and D and trimming were inferred from the DNA. This sample has about 130,000 clones, with 86% found just once. The CDR3 sequence is 16 residues long. In germline, CDR1 is LGHDT, CDR2 YNNKEL (reference sequence). V was pared by 3 bases and J by 0 bases, with 2 bases of the junction left unmatched.

The clonotype was recovered from a human donor in a cohort sampled during active COVID-19. The chain couples TRBV3-1 (or the pseudogene TRBV3-2) to TRBJ1-4, with TRBD1 matching over 9 bases. The sequencing input was peripheral blood. CDR3: CASSHGQGSTNEKLFF. The CDR3 nucleotides read TGTGCCAGCAGCCATGGACAGGGGTCAACTAATGAAAAACTGTTTTTT.